This is a list of T cell receptor beta chains from one sample in a study of cytomegalovirus exposure and HLA in healthy donors. Produced via immunoSEQ multiplex PCR; TCRdb's table is partial and in-frame only. The table lists 200,000 to 250,000 clones, 80% to 85% of them singletons, with over 12% in the top ten. The sequencing input was PBMCs. These receptors all come from a woman aged 25 to 39 in good health and CMV-seropositive. CDR3s include the opening cysteine and the closing phenylalanine or tryptophan. Fields, in order: J gene, D gene, V gene, CDR3 protein. The D gene is left open where the match is weak.

J gene: TRBJ2-1
D gene: TRBD2
V gene: TRBV11-2
CDR3 protein: CASSLQAGPREEQFF

J gene: TRBJ2-5
D gene: TRBD2
V gene: TRBV30
CDR3 protein: CASRTSGSRETQYF

J gene: TRBJ1-1
D gene: -
V gene: TRBV27
CDR3 protein: CASSLSPATEAFF

J gene: TRBJ1-1
D gene: -
V gene: TRBV7-2
CDR3 protein: CASTFPGQMEAFF

J gene: TRBJ1-5
D gene: -
V gene: TRBV30
CDR3 protein: CAWGQYGYSNQPQHF

J gene: TRBJ1-2
D gene: TRBD1
V gene: TRBV29-1
CDR3 protein: CSVVDREVIYGYTF

J gene: TRBJ1-1
D gene: TRBD1
V gene: TRBV11-2
CDR3 protein: CASSLVPVGTGKNTEAFF

J gene: TRBJ1-1
D gene: TRBD1
V gene: TRBV25-1
CDR3 protein: CASSERRQGAFF

J gene: TRBJ2-3
D gene: -
V gene: TRBV4-1
CDR3 protein: CASSQDPFSLGVSTDTQYF

J gene: TRBJ2-4
D gene: -
V gene: TRBV29-1
CDR3 protein: CSGGVAKNIQYF

J gene: TRBJ1-1
D gene: -
V gene: TRBV28
CDR3 protein: CASSPVVFVTEAFF

J gene: TRBJ1-5
D gene: -
V gene: TRBV5-6
CDR3 protein: CASSPRHRRIDQPQHF

J gene: TRBJ2-1
D gene: TRBD2
V gene: TRBV5-1
CDR3 protein: CASSFPSGNEQFF

J gene: TRBJ2-3
D gene: TRBD1
V gene: TRBV11-2
CDR3 protein: CASSFGTGPGDTQYF

J gene: TRBJ2-7
D gene: TRBD2
V gene: TRBV2
CDR3 protein: CASRNPTSGTYEQYF

J gene: TRBJ2-5
D gene: TRBD1
V gene: TRBV7-6
CDR3 protein: CASSPGTGGAETQYF

J gene: TRBJ2-7
D gene: -
V gene: TRBV5-1
CDR3 protein: CASSLSGTLKTYEQYF

J gene: TRBJ2-1
D gene: TRBD2
V gene: TRBV5-1
CDR3 protein: CASYPTSAGDRNEQFF

J gene: TRBJ2-1
D gene: -
V gene: TRBV29-1
CDR3 protein: CSVEDLRLGEQFF

J gene: TRBJ2-5
D gene: -
V gene: TRBV5-1
CDR3 protein: CASSLGLVGETQYF

J gene: TRBJ2-1
D gene: -
V gene: TRBV6-5
CDR3 protein: CASSAARGGYNEQFF

J gene: TRBJ2-3
D gene: -
V gene: TRBV7-2
CDR3 protein: CASSSTGGQYF

J gene: TRBJ2-3
D gene: -
V gene: TRBV29-1
CDR3 protein: CSATETDTQYF

J gene: TRBJ1-2
D gene: TRBD1
V gene: TRBV28
CDR3 protein: CASSHRGPDYGYTF

J gene: TRBJ2-6
D gene: TRBD1
V gene: TRBV13
CDR3 protein: CASSQPGGEENLTF

J gene: TRBJ2-2
D gene: TRBD1
V gene: TRBV23-1
CDR3 protein: CASSSEGTGDNRELFF

J gene: TRBJ2-7
D gene: TRBD2
V gene: TRBV6-7
CDR3 protein: CASSSPGTSGTRLREQYF

J gene: TRBJ1-1
D gene: -
V gene: TRBV4-1
CDR3 protein: CASSKGQINTEAFF

J gene: TRBJ1-1
D gene: -
V gene: TRBV27
CDR3 protein: CASSGIMYTEAFF

J gene: TRBJ1-2
D gene: -
V gene: TRBV27
CDR3 protein: CASSLTENYGYTF

J gene: TRBJ1-1
D gene: -
V gene: TRBV11-2
CDR3 protein: CASSLVRGFTEAFF

J gene: TRBJ2-2
D gene: -
V gene: TRBV12-5
CDR3 protein: CASGLVLGELFF

J gene: TRBJ2-7
D gene: -
V gene: TRBV6-6
CDR3 protein: CASRYPQGGYEQYF

J gene: TRBJ2-7
D gene: TRBD2
V gene: TRBV27
CDR3 protein: CASSWGGSYEQYF

J gene: TRBJ2-3
D gene: TRBD2
V gene: TRBV27
CDR3 protein: CASSPLAGPSTDTQYF

J gene: TRBJ2-7
D gene: -
V gene: TRBV11-2
CDR3 protein: CASSRGPGPYEQYF

J gene: TRBJ1-3
D gene: -
V gene: TRBV30
CDR3 protein: CAWSSVEGNTIYF

J gene: TRBJ2-3
D gene: TRBD2
V gene: TRBV4-1
CDR3 protein: CASSPSPLLSGRGTDTQYF

J gene: TRBJ1-2
D gene: -
V gene: TRBV6-1
CDR3 protein: CASRFEGGYTF

J gene: TRBJ1-1
D gene: -
V gene: TRBV19
CDR3 protein: CASSILSEAFF

J gene: TRBJ2-2
D gene: -
V gene: TRBV5-6
CDR3 protein: CASSWGRGSTGELFF

J gene: TRBJ2-1
D gene: TRBD2
V gene: TRBV6-5
CDR3 protein: CASSYSGSGGYNEQFF

J gene: TRBJ2-7
D gene: TRBD2
V gene: TRBV6-1
CDR3 protein: CAGGLAGGVYEQYF

J gene: TRBJ1-5
D gene: TRBD1
V gene: TRBV27
CDR3 protein: CASSGQGFQQPQHF

J gene: TRBJ2-3
D gene: TRBD2
V gene: TRBV4-1
CDR3 protein: CASSPLAGGLTDTQYF

J gene: TRBJ2-2
D gene: TRBD2
V gene: TRBV28
CDR3 protein: CASRRSGSNTGELFF

J gene: TRBJ1-2
D gene: -
V gene: TRBV30
CDR3 protein: CAWSAPGRENYGYTF

J gene: TRBJ2-3
D gene: TRBD2
V gene: TRBV5-1
CDR3 protein: CASSTRRSLAGEYTQYF

J gene: TRBJ2-2
D gene: -
V gene: TRBV5-1
CDR3 protein: CASSLAGFDRELFF

J gene: TRBJ1-4
D gene: -
V gene: TRBV2
CDR3 protein: CASSVNEKLFF

J gene: TRBJ2-1
D gene: -
V gene: TRBV9
CDR3 protein: CASSVENSGQFF

J gene: TRBJ2-1
D gene: -
V gene: TRBV2
CDR3 protein: CASSAEAVSEQFF

J gene: TRBJ2-7
D gene: TRBD2
V gene: TRBV11-2
CDR3 protein: CASSLLPGLALEQYF

J gene: TRBJ2-7
D gene: -
V gene: TRBV5-1
CDR3 protein: CASRGLKSYEQYF

J gene: TRBJ2-3
D gene: -
V gene: TRBV10-3
CDR3 protein: CAISESGWGTDTQYF

J gene: TRBJ1-2
D gene: -
V gene: TRBV6-5
CDR3 protein: CASSRLQENYGYTF

J gene: TRBJ2-1
D gene: -
V gene: TRBV4-1
CDR3 protein: CASSQDGAAYNEQFF